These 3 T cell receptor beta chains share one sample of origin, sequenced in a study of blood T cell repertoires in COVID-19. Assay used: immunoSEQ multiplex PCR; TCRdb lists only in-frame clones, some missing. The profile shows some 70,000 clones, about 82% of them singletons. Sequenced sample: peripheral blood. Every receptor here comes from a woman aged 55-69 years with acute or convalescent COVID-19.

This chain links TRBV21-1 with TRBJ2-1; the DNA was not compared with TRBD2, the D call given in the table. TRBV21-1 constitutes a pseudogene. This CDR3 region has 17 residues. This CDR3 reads CASSKVGLADSYNEQFF. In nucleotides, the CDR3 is TGTGCCAGCAGCAAAGTGGGACTAGCGGACTCCTACAATGAGCAGTTCTTC.

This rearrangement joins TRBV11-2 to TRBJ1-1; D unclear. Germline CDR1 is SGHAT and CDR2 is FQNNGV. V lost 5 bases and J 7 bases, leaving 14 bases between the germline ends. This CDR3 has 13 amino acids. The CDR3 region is CASSPRGVHEAFF. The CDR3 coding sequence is TGTGCCAGCAGCCCGAGAGGTGTACATGAAGCTTTCTTT.

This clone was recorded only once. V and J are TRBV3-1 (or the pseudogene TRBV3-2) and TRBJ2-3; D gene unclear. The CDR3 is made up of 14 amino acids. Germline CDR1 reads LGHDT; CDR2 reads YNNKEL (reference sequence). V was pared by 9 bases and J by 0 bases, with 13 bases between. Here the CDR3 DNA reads TGTGCCAGTACCCCCGCGGCTAGCACAGATACGCAGTATTTT. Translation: CASTPAASTDTQYF.